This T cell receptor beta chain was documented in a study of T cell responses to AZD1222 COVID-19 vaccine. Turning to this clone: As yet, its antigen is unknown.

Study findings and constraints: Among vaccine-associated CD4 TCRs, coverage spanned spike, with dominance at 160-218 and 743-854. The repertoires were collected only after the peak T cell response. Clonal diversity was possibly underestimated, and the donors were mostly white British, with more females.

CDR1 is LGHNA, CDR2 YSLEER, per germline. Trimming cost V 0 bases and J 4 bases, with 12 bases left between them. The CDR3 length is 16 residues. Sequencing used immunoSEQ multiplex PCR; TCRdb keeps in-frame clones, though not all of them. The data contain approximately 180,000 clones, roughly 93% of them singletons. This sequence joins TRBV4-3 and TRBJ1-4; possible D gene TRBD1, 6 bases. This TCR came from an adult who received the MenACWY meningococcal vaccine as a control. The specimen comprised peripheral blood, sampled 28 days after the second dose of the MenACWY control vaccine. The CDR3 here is CASSQDGGGLNEKLFF. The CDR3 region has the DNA TGCGCCAGCAGCCAAGACGGTGGGGGCCTTAATGAAAAACTGTTTTTT.